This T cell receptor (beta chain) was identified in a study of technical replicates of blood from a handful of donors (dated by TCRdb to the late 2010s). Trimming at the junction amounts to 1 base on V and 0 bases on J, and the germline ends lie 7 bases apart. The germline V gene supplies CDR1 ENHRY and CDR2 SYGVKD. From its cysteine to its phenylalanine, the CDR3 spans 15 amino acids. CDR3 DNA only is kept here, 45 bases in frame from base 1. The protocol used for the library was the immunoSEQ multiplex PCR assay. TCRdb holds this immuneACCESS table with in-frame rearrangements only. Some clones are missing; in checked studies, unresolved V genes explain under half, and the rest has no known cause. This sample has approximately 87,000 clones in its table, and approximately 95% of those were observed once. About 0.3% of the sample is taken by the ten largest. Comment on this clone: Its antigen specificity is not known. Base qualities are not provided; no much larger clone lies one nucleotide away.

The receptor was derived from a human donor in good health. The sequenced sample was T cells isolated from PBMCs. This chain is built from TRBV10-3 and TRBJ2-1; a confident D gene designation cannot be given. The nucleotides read TGTGCCATCAGTGAGTTCGGCGGCTCCTACAATGAGCAGTTCTTC. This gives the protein CAISEFGGSYNEQFF.